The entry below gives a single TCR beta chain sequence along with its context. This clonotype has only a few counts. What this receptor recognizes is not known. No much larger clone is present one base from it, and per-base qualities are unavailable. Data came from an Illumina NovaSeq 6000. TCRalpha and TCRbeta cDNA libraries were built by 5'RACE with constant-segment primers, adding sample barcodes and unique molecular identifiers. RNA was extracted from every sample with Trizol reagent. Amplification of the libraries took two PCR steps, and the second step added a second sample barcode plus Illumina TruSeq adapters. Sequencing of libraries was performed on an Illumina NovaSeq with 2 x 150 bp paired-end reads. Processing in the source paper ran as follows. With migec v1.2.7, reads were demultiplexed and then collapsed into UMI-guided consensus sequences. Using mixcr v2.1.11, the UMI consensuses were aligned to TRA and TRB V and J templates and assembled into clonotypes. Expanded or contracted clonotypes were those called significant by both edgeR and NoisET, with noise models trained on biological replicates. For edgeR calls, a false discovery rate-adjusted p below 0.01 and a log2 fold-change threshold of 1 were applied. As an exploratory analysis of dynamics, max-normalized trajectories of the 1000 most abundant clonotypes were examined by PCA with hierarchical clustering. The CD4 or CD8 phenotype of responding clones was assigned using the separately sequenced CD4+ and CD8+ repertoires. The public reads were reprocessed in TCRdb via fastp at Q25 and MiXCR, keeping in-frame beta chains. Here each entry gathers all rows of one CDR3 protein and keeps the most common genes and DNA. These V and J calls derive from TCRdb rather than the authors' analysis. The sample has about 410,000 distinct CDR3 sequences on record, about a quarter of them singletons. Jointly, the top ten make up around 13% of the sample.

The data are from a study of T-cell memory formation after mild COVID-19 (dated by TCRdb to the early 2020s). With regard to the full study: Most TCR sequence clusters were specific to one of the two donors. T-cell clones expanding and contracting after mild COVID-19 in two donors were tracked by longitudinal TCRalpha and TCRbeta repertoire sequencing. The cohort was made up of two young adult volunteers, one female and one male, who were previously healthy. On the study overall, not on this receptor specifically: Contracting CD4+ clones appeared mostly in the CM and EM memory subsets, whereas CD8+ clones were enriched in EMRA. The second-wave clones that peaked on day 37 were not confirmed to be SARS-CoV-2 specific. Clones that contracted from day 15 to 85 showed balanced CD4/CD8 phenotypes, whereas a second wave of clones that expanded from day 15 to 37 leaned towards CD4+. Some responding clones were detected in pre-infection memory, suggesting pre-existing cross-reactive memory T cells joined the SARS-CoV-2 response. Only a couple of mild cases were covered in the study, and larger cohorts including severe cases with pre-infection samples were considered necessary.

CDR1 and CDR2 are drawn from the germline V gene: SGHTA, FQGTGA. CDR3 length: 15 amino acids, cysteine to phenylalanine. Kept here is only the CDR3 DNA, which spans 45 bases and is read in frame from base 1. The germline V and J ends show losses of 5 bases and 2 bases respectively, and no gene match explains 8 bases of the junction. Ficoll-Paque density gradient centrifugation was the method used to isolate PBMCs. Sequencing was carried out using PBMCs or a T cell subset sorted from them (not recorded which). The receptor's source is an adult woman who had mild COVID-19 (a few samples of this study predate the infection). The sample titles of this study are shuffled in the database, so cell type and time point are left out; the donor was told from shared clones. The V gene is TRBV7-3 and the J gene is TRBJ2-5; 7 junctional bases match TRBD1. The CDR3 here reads CASSTGDSQQETQYF. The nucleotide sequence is TGTGCCAGCAGCACAGGGGACAGCCAACAAGAGACCCAGTACTTC.